These 8 T cell receptor beta chains originate from one sample sequenced in a study of shared clonotypes between healthy human individuals. The protocol was immunoSEQ multiplex PCR, while the TCRdb copy is restricted to in-frame clones and leaves out a portion. Of over a million clones listed, around three quarters are singletons. The material sequenced was memory CD4+ T cells from PBMCs. As for subset: CD45RA-negative fraction. The receptors were sampled from a man aged 18 to 30 in good health. Some clones in this sample may be carry-over from other donors' samples.

This rearrangement joins TRBV27 to TRBJ2-7; D is unresolved. The V end was cut by 2 bases, the J end by 3 bases, with 14 bases between. CDR1 is MNHEY and CDR2 is SMNVEV in the germline V gene (reference sequence). This CDR3 has 15 amino acids. CDR3 in amino acids: CASSLKPAINYEQYF. CDR3 sequence (DNA): TGTGCCAGCAGTTTAAAGCCAGCTATTAACTACGAGCAGTACTTC.

Comment on this clone: Other DNA sequences in this sample translate to the same CDR3. V and J are TRBV7-2 and TRBJ2-2; 8 bases fit TRBD2. CDR1 and CDR2 from the germline V gene are SGHTA and FQGNSA. The CDR3 runs to 15 residues. V shed 5 bases, J shed 2 bases, and the junction held 4 bases outside the gene matches. This chain's CDR3 is CASSLGLGNTGELFF. The CDR3 region has the DNA TGTGCCAGCAGCCTGGGACTAGGCAACACCGGGGAGCTGTTTTTT.

The rearrangement links TRBV5-1 to TRBJ2-1; 7 nucleotides line up with TRBD2. Germline assignment: CDR1 SGHRS and CDR2 YFSETQ. The CDR3 runs to 17 residues. Trimming cost V 4 bases and J 3 bases; bases outside gene matches: 13. Written as DNA, the CDR3 is TGCGCCAGCAGCCCGGAGCGCCGCGGGAGCGGCTACAATGAGCAGTTCTTC. Amino acid sequence: CASSPERRGSGYNEQFF. The complete variable domain, with remaining parts taken from reference TRBV5-1 and TRBJ2-1, reads KAGVTQTPRYLIKTRGQQVTLSCSPISGHRSVSWYQQTPGQGLQFLFEYFSETQRNKGNFPGRFSGRQFSNSRSEMNVSTLELGDSALYLCASSPERRGSGYNEQFFGPGTRLTVL.

V usage is TRBV28 and J usage is TRBJ1-4, with D uncertain. Per germline, CDR1 MDHEN and CDR2 SYDVKM. Trimming left V 7 bases short and J 6 bases short, with 18 bases between. This CDR3 comprises 15 residues. CDR3 in DNA: TGTGCCAGCACCTCAGGTTGGCAGTCGGATGAAAAACTGTTTTTT. Amino acid sequence: CASTSGWQSDEKLFF.

V is TRBV27 and J is TRBJ1-5, with D perhaps TRBD1 (5 bases). Between the trimmed V and J ends, which lost 5 bases and 0 bases, there was a span of 20 bases. The CDR3 totals 18 residues. CDR1 is MNHEY, CDR2 SMNVEV, per germline (reference sequence). The CDR3 region is CASSPRVRGSYSNQPQHF. The CDR3 DNA sequence: TGTGCCAGCAGTCCCAGGGTCCGGGGCTCTTATAGCAATCAGCCCCAGCATTTT.

This clone appeared a few times. The rearrangement uses TRBV27 and TRBJ2-5; possible D gene TRBD1, 5 bases. The DNA end is more similar to TRBJ2-7, so the J call may be wrong. The CDR3 covers 15 residues. CDR1 is MNHEY and CDR2 is SMNVEV in the germline V gene (reference sequence). The CDR3: CASSLSAGSAYEQYF. The CDR3, as DNA: TGTGCCAGCAGTTTATCGGCAGGGTCTGCCTACGAGCAGTACTTC.

This chain connects TRBV19 to TRBJ2-7, with 13 nucleotides matching TRBD2. J was trimmed by 4 bases and V by 4 bases; bases with no gene match: 10. Germline lookup yields CDR1 LNHDA and CDR2 SQIVND (reference sequence). This CDR3 region has 17 residues. The CDR3 reads CASSKAGTSGNEYEQYF. CDR3 coding DNA: TGTGCCAGTAGTAAAGCCGGGACTAGCGGGAACGAGTACGAGCAGTACTTC.

This clone was seen only a few times. V and J are TRBV27 and TRBJ2-1, with a possible D match to TRBD1 (6 bases). CDR1 is MNHEY and CDR2 is SMNVEV in the germline V gene (reference sequence). The CDR3 spans 16 residues. The V and J ends lost 3 bases and 0 bases respectively, with 12 bases between them. The CDR3 is CASSFRQASSYNEQFF. CDR3 sequence (DNA): TGTGCCAGCAGTTTCCGACAGGCGAGCTCCTACAATGAGCAGTTCTTC.